This entry is about one TCR beta chain. The assay was immunoSEQ multiplex PCR, and TCRdb's table has in-frame clones only and misses some. The table shows roughly 67,000 clones, with over 80% occurring only once. Germline V gene sequence: CDR1 LNHNV, CDR2 YYDKDF (reference sequence). Between the trimmed V and J ends, which lost 0 bases and 5 bases, there was a span of 6 bases. This CDR3 is 13 amino acids long. The record originates from a study of OX40 agonist ivuxolimab in advanced cancers. Study as a whole: Every 2 weeks, patients received ivuxolimab intravenously, dosed at 0.01 to 10 mg/kg.

This chain joins TRBV15 and TRBJ2-3; D unresolved. The sequence came from an adult with an advanced solid tumor such as melanoma, head and neck, liver or kidney cancer. The sequenced sample was CD4+ or CD8+ T cells sorted from blood, obtained in a trial of the OX40 agonist ivuxolimab. As DNA, the CDR3 is TGTGCCACCAGCAGAGATCAAGGAGATACGCAGTATTTT. It encodes CATSRDQGDTQYF.